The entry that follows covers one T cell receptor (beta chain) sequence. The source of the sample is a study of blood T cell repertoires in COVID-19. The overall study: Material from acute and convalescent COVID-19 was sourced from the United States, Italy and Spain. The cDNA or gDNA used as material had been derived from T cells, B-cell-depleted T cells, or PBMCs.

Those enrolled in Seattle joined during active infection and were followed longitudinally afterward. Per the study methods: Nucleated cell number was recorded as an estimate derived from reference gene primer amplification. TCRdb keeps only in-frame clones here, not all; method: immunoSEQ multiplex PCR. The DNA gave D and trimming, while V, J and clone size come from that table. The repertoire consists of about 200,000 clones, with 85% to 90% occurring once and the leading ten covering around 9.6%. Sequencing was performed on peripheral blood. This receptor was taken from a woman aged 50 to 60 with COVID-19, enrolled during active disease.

The CDR3 spells CASSLTWVRGGYNEQFF. The CDR3 region has the DNA TGTGCCAGCAGCTTAACCTGGGTGCGGGGGGGGTACAATGAGCAGTTCTTC. The rearrangement joins TRBV11-2 to TRBJ2-1; TRBD2 matches at 9 bases. V lost 2 bases to trimming and J lost 4 bases; unmatched junction nucleotides: 9. CDR1 and CDR2 from the germline V gene are SGHAT and FQNNGV. This CDR3 is 17 amino acids long.